This T cell receptor (beta chain) was profiled in a study of blood T cells in healthy people across ages. Note on this clonotype: Its target is unknown.

The CDR3 spans 16 residues. Trimming pared 4 bases from V and 2 bases from J, leaving 14 bases between. Germline loops: CDR1 LGHDT, CDR2 YNNKEL (reference sequence). Each individual donor underwent a draw of about 9.9 milliliters of peripheral blood. Sample-barcoded 5' priming and a J-beta primer mix drove a second PCR of about 7 to 11 cycles. TCRdb passed the 5' RACE reads through MiXCR, listing each CDR3 protein once. Of more than 650,000 distinct CDR3 sequences listed, 20% to 25% are singletons. Findings and caveats of the study: Aged donors had fewer naive CD4+ cells and lower diversity than long-lived donors.

The sequenced sample was blood. The chain joins TRBV3-1 to TRBJ1-4; D is unresolved. This clonotype was obtained from a man between 70 and 80 years old in good health. In DNA, the CDR3 is TGTGCCAGCAGCCTGAGGGATCTAGGCACTAATGAAAAACTGTTTTTT. Its protein is CASSLRDLGTNEKLFF.